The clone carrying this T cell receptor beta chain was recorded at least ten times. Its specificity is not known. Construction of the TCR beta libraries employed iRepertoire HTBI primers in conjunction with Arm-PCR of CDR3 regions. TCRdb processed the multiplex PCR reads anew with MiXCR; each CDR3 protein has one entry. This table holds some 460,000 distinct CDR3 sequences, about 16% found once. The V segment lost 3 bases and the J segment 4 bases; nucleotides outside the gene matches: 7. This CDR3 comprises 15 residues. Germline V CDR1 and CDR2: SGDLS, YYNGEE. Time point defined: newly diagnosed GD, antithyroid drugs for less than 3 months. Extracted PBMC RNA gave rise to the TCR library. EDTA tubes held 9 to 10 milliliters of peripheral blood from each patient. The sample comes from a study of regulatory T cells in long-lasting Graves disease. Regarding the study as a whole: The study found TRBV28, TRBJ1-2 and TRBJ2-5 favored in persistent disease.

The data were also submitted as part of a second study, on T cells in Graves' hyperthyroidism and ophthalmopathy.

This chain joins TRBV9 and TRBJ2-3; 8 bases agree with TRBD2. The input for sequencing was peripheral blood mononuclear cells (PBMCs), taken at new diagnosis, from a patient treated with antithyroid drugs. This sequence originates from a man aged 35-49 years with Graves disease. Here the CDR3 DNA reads TGTGCCAGCAGCGCGGGGGGGGAGGTTGCAGATACGCAGTATTTT. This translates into CASSAGGEVADTQYF.